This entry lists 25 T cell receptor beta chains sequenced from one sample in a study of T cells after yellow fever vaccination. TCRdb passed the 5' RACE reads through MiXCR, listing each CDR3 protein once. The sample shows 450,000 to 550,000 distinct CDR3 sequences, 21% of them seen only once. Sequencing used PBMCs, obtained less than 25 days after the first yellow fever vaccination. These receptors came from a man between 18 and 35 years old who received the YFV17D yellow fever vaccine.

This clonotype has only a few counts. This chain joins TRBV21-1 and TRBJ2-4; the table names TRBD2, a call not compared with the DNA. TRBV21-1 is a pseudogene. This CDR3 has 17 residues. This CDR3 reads CASGGLAGGKPKNIQYF. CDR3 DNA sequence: TGTGCCAGCGGCGGGCTAGCGGGGGGAAAGCCCAAAAACATTCAGTACTTC.

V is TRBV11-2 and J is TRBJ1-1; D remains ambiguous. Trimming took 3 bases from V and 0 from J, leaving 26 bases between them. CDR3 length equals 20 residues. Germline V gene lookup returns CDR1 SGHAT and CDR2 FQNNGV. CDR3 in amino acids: CASSFTISRGLNVVNTEAFF. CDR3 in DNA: TGTGCCAGCAGCTTCACTATATCGAGAGGGCTTAACGTTGTGAACACTGAAGCTTTCTTT.

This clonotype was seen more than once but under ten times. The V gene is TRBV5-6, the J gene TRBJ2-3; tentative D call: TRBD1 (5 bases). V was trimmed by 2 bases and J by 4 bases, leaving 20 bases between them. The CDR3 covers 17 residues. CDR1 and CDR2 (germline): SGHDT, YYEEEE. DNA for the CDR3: TGTGCCAGCAGCTTCGGGCAGGGTGTGGTGTTTGCAGATACGCAGTATTTT. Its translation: CASSFGQGVVFADTQYF.

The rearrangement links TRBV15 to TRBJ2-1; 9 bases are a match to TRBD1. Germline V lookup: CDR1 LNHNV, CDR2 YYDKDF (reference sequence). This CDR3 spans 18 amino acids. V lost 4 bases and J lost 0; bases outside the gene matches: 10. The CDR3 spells CATSKRDRVRSSYNEQFF. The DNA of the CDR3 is TGTGCCACCAGCAAAAGGGACAGGGTCAGGAGCTCCTACAATGAGCAGTTCTTC.

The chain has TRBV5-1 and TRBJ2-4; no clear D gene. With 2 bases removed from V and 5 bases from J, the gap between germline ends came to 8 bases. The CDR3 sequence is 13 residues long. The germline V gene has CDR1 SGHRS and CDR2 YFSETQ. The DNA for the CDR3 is TGCGCCAGCAGCTTCCCAGACCAAAACATTCAGTACTTC. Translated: CASSFPDQNIQYF.

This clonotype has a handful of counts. CDR3 sequence reads: CASSLVDRGLAEAFF. The CDR3 DNA sequence: TGTGCCAGCAGCTTGGTCGACAGGGGGCTGGCTGAAGCTTTCTTT. The chain combines TRBV5-6 with TRBJ1-1; 10 bases are shared with TRBD1. The CDR3 extends over 15 amino acids. Germline V gene lookup returns CDR1 SGHDT and CDR2 YYEEEE. The V segment lost 0 bases and the J segment 6 bases; nucleotides outside the gene matches: 5.

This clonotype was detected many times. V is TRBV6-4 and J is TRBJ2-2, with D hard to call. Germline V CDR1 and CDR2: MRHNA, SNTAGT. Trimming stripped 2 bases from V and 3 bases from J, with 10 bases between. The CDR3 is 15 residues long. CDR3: CASSDQPGHTGELFF. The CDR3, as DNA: TGTGCCAGCAGTGACCAGCCAGGCCACACCGGGGAGCTGTTTTTT.

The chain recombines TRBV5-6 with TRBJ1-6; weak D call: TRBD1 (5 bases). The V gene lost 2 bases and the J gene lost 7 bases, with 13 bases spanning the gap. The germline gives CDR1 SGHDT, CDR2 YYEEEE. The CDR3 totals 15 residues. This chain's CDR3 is CASSFGGTGNSPLHF. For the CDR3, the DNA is TGTGCCAGCAGCTTCGGCGGGACGGGAAATTCACCCCTCCACTTT.

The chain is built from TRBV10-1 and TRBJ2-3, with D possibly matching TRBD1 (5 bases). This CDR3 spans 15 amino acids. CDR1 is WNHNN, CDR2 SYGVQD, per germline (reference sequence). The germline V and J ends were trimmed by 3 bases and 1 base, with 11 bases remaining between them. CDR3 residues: CASSDRGAGTDTQYF. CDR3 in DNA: TGCGCCAGCAGTGATAGGGGCGCCGGCACAGATACGCAGTATTTT.

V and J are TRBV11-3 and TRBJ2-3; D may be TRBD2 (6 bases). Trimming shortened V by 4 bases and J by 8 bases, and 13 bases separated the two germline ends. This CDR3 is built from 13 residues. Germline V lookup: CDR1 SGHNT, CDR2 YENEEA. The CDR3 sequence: CASSSEGGGTQYF. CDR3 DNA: TGTGCCAGCAGCTCGGAGGGAGGCGGTACGCAGTATTTT.

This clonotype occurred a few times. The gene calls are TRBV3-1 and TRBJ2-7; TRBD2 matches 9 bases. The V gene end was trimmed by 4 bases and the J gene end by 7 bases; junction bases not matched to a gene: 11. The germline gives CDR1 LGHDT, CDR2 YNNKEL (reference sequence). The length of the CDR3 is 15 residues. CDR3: CASSRKSGGPVEQYF. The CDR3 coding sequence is TGTGCCAGCAGCCGAAAAAGCGGGGGGCCTGTTGAGCAGTACTTC.

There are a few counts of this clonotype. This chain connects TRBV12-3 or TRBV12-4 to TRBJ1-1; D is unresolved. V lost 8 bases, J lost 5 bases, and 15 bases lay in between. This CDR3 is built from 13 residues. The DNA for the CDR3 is TGTGCCAGCGCCGTGGGAGGAATTACTGAAGCTTTCTTT. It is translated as CASAVGGITEAFF.

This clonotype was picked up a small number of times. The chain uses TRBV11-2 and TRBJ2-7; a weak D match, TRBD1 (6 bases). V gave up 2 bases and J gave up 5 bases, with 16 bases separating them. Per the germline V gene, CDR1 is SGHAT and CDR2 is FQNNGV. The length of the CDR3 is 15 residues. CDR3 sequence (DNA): TGTGCCAGCAGCTTACCCGATGTAGGGGGAAACGAGCAGTACGTC. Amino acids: CASSLPDVGGNEQYV.

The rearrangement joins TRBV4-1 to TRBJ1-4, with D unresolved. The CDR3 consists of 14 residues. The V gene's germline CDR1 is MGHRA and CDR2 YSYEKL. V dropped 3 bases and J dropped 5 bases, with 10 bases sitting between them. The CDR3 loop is CASSQRPANEKLFF. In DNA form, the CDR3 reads TGCGCCAGCAGCCAGCGTCCGGCCAATGAAAAACTGTTTTTT.

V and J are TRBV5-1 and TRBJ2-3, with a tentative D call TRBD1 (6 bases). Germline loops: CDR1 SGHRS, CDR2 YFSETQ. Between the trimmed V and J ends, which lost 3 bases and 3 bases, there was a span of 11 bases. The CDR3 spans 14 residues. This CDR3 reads CASSSGGKTDTQYF. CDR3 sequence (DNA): TGCGCCAGCAGCTCTGGGGGCAAGACAGATACGCAGTATTTT. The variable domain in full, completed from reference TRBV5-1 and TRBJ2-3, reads KAGVTQTPRYLIKTRGQQVTLSCSPISGHRSVSWYQQTPGQGLQFLFEYFSETQRNKGNFPGRFSGRQFSNSRSEMNVSTLELGDSALYLCASSSGGKTDTQYFGPGTRLTVL.

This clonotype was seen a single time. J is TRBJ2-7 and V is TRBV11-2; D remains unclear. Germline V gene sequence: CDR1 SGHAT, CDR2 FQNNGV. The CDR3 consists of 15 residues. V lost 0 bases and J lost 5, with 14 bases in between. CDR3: CASSLDLVGRNEQYV. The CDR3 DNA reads TGTGCCAGCAGCTTAGATTTAGTAGGTCGTAACGAGCAGTACGTC.

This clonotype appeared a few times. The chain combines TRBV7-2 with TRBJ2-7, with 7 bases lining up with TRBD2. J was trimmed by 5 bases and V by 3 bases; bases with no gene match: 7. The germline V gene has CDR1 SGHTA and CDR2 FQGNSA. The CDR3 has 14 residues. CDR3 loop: CASSFSGTTNEQYF. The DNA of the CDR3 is TGTGCCAGCAGCTTCTCCGGGACTACCAACGAGCAGTACTTC.

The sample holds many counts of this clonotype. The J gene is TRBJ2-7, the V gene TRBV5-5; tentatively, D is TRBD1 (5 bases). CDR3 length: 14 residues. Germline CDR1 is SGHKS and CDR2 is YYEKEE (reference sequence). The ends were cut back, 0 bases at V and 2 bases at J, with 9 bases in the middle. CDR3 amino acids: CASSLVGRAYEQYV. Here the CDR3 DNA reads TGTGCCAGCAGCTTGGTCGGCAGGGCCTACGAGCAGTACGTC.

The CDR3 spells CASSKKPTGTDTQYF. The CDR3 DNA follows: TGTGCCAGTAGTAAAAAGCCAACCGGCACAGATACGCAGTATTTT. The chain carries TRBV19 and TRBJ2-3; D uncertain. CDR1 is LNHDA, CDR2 SQIVND, per germline (reference sequence). The CDR3 sequence is 15 residues long. The V gene lost 4 bases and the J gene lost 1 base, with 12 bases spanning the gap.

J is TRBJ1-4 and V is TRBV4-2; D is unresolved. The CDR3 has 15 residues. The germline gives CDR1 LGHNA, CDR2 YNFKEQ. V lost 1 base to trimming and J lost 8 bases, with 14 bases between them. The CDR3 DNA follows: TGTGCCAGCAGCCAAGCCCCGATACGACGGGAAAAACTGTTTTTT. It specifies CASSQAPIRREKLFF.

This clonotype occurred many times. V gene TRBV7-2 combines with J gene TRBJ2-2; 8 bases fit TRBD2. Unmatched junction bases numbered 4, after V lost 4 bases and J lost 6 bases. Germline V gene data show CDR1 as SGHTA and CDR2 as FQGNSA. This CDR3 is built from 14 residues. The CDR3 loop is CASSSGGAAGELFF. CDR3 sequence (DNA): TGTGCCAGCAGCTCCGGGGGGGCCGCCGGGGAGCTGTTTTTT.

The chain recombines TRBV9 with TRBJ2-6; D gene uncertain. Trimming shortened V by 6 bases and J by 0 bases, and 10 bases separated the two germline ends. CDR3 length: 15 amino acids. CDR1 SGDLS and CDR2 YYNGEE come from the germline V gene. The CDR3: CASKGFGSGANVLTF. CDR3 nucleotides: TGTGCCAGCAAGGGTTTCGGCTCTGGGGCCAACGTCCTGACTTTC.

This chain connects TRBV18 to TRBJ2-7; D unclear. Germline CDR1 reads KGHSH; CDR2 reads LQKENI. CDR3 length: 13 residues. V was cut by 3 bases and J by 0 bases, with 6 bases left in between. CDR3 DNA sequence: TGTGCCAGCTCACCTCCGGACTCCTACGAGCAGTACGTC. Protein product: CASSPPDSYEQYV.

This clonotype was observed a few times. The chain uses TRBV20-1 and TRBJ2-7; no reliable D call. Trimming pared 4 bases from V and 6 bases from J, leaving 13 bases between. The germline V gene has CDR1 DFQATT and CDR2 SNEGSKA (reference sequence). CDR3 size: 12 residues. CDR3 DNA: TGCAGTGCTACGTCGATAGCTGCCGAGCAGTACGTC. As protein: CSATSIAAEQYV.

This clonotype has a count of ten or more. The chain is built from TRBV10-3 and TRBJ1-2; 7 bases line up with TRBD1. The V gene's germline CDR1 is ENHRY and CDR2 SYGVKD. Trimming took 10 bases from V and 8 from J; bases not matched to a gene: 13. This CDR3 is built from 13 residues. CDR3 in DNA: TGTGCCACTCACAGGGGTGCAGGGTCCGGCTACACCTTC. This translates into CATHRGAGSGYTF.